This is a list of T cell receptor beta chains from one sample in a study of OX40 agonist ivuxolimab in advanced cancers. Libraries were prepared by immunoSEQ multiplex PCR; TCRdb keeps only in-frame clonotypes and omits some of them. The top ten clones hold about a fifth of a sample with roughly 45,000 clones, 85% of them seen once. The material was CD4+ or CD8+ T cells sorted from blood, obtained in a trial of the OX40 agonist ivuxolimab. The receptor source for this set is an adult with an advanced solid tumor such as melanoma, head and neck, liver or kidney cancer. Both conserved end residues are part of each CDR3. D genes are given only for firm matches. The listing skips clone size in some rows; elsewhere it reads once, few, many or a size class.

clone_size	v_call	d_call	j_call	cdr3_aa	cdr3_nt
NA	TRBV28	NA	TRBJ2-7	CASSGGRGPSSYEQYF	TGTGCCAGCTCAGGGGGGAGGGGCCCTAGCTCCTACGAGCAGTACTTC
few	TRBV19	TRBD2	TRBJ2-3	CASNPSGGTSTDTQYF	TGTGCCAGTAACCCTAGCGGGGGAACGAGCACAGATACGCAGTATTTT
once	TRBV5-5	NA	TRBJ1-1	CASSLPARNTEAFF	TGTGCCAGCAGCTTGCCTGCGAGGAACACTGAAGCTTTCTTT
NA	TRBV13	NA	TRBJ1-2	CASSLGRGYGYTF	TGTGCCAGCAGCCTCGGGAGGGGCTATGGCTACACCTTC
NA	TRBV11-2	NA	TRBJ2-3	CASSWGPDTDTQYF	TGTGCCAGCAGTTGGGGTCCCGACACAGATACGCAGTATTTT
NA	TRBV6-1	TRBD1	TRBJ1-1	CASSEDRGLDTEAFF	TGTGCCAGCAGTGAAGACAGGGGATTGGACACTGAAGCTTTCTTT
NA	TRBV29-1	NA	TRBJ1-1	CSVVQGVGAFF	TGCAGCGTAGTACAGGGAGTGGGAGCTTTCTTT
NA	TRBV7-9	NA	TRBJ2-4	CASSLEVGGERNIQYF	TGTGCCAGCAGCTTAGAGGTCGGTGGGGAGAGAAACATTCAGTACTTC
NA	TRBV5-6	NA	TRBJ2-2	CASSLAVYEELFF	TGTGCCAGCAGCTTGGCGGTGTATGAGGAGCTGTTTTTT
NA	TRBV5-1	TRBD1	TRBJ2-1	CASARGQGTYNEQFF	TGCGCCAGCGCACGAGGACAGGGAACATACAATGAGCAGTTCTTC
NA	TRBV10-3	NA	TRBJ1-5	CAISESTGQGGQPQHF	TGTGCCATCAGTGAGTCGACGGGGCAGGGAGGGCAGCCCCAGCATTTT
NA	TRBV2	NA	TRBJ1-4	CASRNPEEGVPATNEKLFF	TGTGCCAGCAGGAACCCGGAGGAAGGGGTCCCAGCAACTAATGAAAAACTGTTTTTT
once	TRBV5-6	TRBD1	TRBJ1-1	CASSAGYADRDTEAFF	TGTGCCAGCAGCGCCGGATACGCTGACAGGGACACTGAAGCTTTCTTT
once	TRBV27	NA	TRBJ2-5	CASSDASWGTQYF	TGTGCCAGCAGCGACGCCAGTTGGGGGACCCAGTACTTC